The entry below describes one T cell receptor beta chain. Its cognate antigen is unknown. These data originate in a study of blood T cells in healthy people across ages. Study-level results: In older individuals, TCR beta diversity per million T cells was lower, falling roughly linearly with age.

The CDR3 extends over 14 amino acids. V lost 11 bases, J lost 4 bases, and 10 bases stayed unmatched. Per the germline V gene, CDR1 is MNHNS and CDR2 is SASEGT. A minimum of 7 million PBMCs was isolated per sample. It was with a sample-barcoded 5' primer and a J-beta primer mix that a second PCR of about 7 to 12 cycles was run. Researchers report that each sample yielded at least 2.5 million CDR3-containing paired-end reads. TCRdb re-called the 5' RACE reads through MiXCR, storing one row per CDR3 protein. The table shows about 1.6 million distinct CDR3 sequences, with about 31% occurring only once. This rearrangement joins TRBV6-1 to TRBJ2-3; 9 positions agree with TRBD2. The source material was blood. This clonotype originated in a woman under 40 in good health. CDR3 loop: CAGELAGPPDTQYF. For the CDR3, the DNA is TGTGCCGGGGAGCTAGCGGGGCCCCCAGATACGCAGTATTTT.